One sample yielded the 13 T cell receptor beta chains listed below, sequenced in a study of OX40 agonist ivuxolimab in advanced cancers. Libraries were prepared by immunoSEQ multiplex PCR; TCRdb keeps only in-frame clonotypes and omits some of them. The sample lists roughly 65,000 clones; around 87% were seen once. The sample consisted of CD4+ or CD8+ T cells sorted from blood, taken in a trial of the OX40 agonist ivuxolimab. All receptors derive from an adult with an advanced solid tumor such as melanoma, head and neck, liver or kidney cancer.

The chain links TRBV15 to TRBJ1-2, with D possibly TRBD1 on 5 matching bases. This CDR3 contains 15 residues. V gave up 3 bases and J gave up 4 bases, with 15 bases separating them. The germline gives CDR1 LNHNV, CDR2 YYDKDF (reference sequence). This CDR3 reads CATSRALQGTYGYTF. As DNA, the CDR3 is TGTGCCACCAGCAGGGCTCTCCAGGGTACCTATGGCTACACCTTC.

V is TRBV28 and J is TRBJ2-3; the D gene is possibly TRBD2 (7 bases). Trimming pared 3 bases from V and 6 bases from J, leaving 16 bases between. The V gene's germline CDR1 is MDHEN and CDR2 SYDVKM. The CDR3 consists of 15 residues. CDR3 sequence (DNA): TGTGCCAGCAGTTTGGGGGGGGGCCTGTTGGATACGCAGTATTTT. The encoded protein is CASSLGGGLLDTQYF.

The chain couples TRBV5-5 to TRBJ2-3; D is uncertain. This CDR3 region has 16 residues. The V end lost 1 base, the J end lost 4 bases, and 16 bases lay between the germline ends. Germline V gene data show CDR1 as SGHKS and CDR2 as YYEKEE (reference sequence). The CDR3 DNA is TGTGCCAGCAGCTTGCCCTTGTCAGGTCTAGCAGATACGCAGTATTTT. It codes for CASSLPLSGLADTQYF.

This sequence joins TRBV11-3 and TRBJ1-5; D is ambiguous. Germline CDR1 and CDR2: SGHNT and YENEEA. There are 14 residues in the CDR3. With 2 bases removed from V and 7 bases from J, the gap between germline ends came to 12 bases. CDR3 sequence (DNA): TGTGCCAGCAGCTTAAGTTTGTCTGGCCAGCCCCAGCATTTT. Translated, it gives CASSLSLSGQPQHF.

The CDR3 is CASGQGANNEQFF. CDR3 nucleotide sequence: TGTGCCAGCGGACAGGGGGCCAACAATGAGCAGTTCTTC. V is TRBV2 and J is TRBJ2-1, with TRBD1 matching 11 bases. The germline V gene encodes CDR1 SNHLY and CDR2 FYNNEI. The CDR3 is made up of 13 amino acids. The ends lost 8 bases at V and 5 bases at J; junction bases unmatched: 2. Based on the CDR3 plus reference TRBV2 and TRBJ2-1, the full variable domain is EPEVTQTPSHQVTQMGQEVILRCVPISNHLYFYWYRQILGQKVEFLVSFYNNEISEKSEIFDDQFSVERPDGSNFTLKIRSTKLEDSAMYFCASGQGANNEQFFGPGTRLTVL.

The chain couples TRBV4-1 to TRBJ2-5; no definite D call. The V gene's germline CDR1 is MGHRA and CDR2 YSYEKL. CDR3 length: 11 residues. V was shortened by 2 bases and J by 2 bases, with 0 bases between the two germline ends. The CDR3 spells CASSQQETQYF. Here the CDR3 DNA reads TGCGCCAGCAGCCAACAAGAGACCCAGTACTTC.

The chain couples TRBV19 to TRBJ1-2, with D unresolved. V lost 3 bases to trimming and J lost 2 bases, with 7 bases between them. The CDR3 is 13 residues long. Germline CDR1 is LNHDA and CDR2 is SQIVND (reference sequence). For the CDR3, the DNA is TGTGCCAGTAGTATCCCAGGAAACTATGGCTACACCTTC. Its protein is CASSIPGNYGYTF.

The chain combines TRBV7-9 with TRBJ2-5, with D unclear. This CDR3 region has 12 residues. Germline CDR1 SEHNR, CDR2 FQNEAQ (reference sequence). Trimming shortened V by 6 bases and J by 4 bases, and 9 bases separated the two germline ends. The CDR3 region is CASSSDGETQYF. The CDR3 DNA is TGTGCCAGCAGTTCGGACGGAGAGACCCAGTACTTC.

This chain uses TRBV7-3 with TRBJ2-3; TRBD2 matches at 7 bases. V lost 1 base to trimming and J lost 1 base; unmatched junction nucleotides: 17. Germline V lookup: CDR1 SGHTA, CDR2 FQGTGA. The CDR3 runs 20 residues. The CDR3 nucleotides read TGTGCCAGCAGCTTAAGAGGGGCGGGGCAGCGGGGCTCTGGCACAGATACGCAGTATTTT. Protein sequence: CASSLRGAGQRGSGTDTQYF. The whole variable domain, filled in from reference TRBV7-3 and TRBJ2-3, reads GAGVSQTPSNKVTEKGKYVELRCDPISGHTALYWYRQSLGQGPEFLIYFQGTGAADDSGLPNDRFFAVRPEGSVSTLKIQRTERGDSAVYLCASSLRGAGQRGSGTDTQYFGPGTRLTVL.

To note about this clone: The junction departs from germline at one end; a sequencing error may be responsible. The chain links TRBV7-8 to TRBJ2-7; 9 bases agree with TRBD1. CDR1 and CDR2 (germline): SGHVS, FQNEAQ. CDR3 length: 15 residues. The CDR3 here is CASSSIQGASDEQYF. CDR3 DNA: TGTGCCAGCAGCTCGATACAGGGGGCCTCCGACGAGCAGTACTTC.

This chain connects TRBV7-8 to TRBJ1-1; unclear D gene. Germline lookup yields CDR1 SGHVS and CDR2 FQNEAQ. Trimming shortened V by 2 bases and J by 4 bases, and 8 bases separated the two germline ends. The CDR3 covers 13 residues. CDR3 loop: CASSLSPPTEAFF. As DNA, the CDR3 is TGTGCCAGCAGCTTAAGCCCCCCCACTGAAGCTTTCTTT.

V and J are TRBV7-9 and TRBJ1-6, with unresolved D. V gave up 1 base and J gave up 8 bases, with 6 bases separating them. Germline CDR1 is SEHNR and CDR2 is FQNEAQ (reference sequence). The CDR3 is made up of 13 amino acids. CDR3 DNA: TGTGCCAGCAGCTTAGGTGCTGATTCACCCCTCCACTTT. Its translation: CASSLGADSPLHF.

The V and J genes are TRBV7-9 and TRBJ1-3; possible D gene TRBD1, 6 bases. The length of the CDR3 is 15 residues. Trimming pared 4 bases from V and 0 bases from J, leaving 10 bases between. Germline lookup yields CDR1 SEHNR and CDR2 FQNEAQ (reference sequence). The CDR3 DNA follows: TGTGCCAGCAGCTGGACAGCTGACTCTGGAAACACCATATATTTT. Its protein product is CASSWTADSGNTIYF.